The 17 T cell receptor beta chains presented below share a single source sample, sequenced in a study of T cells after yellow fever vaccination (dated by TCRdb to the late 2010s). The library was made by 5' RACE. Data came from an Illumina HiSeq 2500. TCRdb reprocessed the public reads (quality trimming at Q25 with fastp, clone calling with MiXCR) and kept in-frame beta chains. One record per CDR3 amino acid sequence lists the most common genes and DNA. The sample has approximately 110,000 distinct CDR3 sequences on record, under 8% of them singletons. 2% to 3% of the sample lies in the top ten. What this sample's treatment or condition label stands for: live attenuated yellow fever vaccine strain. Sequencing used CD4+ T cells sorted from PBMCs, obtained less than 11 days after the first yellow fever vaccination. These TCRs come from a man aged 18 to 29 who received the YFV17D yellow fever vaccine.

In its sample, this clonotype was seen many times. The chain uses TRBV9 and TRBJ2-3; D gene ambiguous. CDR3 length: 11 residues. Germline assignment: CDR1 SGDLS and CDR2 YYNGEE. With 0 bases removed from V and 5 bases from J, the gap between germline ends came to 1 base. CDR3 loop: CASSVEDTQYF. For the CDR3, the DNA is TGTGCCAGCAGCGTAGAAGATACGCAGTATTTT. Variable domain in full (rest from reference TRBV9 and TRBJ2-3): DSGVTQTPKHLITATGQRVTLRCSPRSGDLSVYWYQQSLDQGLQFLIQYYNGEERAKGNILERFSAQQFPDLHSELNLSSLELGDSALYFCASSVEDTQYFGPGTRLTVL.

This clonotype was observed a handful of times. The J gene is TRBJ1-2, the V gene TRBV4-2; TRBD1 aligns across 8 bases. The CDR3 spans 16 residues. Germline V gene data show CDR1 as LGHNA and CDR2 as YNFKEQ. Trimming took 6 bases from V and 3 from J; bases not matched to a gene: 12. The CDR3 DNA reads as TGTGCCAGCAGTCGAGAAGGATTGACAGGGGACTATGGCTACACCTTC. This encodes CASSREGLTGDYGYTF.

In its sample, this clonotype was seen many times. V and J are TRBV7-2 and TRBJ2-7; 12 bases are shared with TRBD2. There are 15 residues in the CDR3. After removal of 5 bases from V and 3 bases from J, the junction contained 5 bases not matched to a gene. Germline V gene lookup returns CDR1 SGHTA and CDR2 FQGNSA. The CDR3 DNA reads TGTGCCAGCAGCCCACTAGCGGGGGGACTCTACGAGCAGTACGTC. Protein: CASSPLAGGLYEQYV.

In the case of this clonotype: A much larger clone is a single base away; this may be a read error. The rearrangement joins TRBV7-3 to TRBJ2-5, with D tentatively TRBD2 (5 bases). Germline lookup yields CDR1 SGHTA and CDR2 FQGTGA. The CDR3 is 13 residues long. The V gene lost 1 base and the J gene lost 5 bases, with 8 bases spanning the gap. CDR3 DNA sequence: TGTGCCAGCAGCTTAAGAGCGGCGGAGACCCAGTACTTC. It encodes CASSLRAAETQYF.

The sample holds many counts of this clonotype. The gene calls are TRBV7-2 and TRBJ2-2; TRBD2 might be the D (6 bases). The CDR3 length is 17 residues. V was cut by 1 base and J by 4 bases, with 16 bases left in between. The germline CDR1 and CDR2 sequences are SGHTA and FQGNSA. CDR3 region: CASSLVRLAFSTGELFF. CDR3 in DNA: TGTGCCAGCAGCTTAGTCCGGCTAGCGTTCAGCACCGGGGAGCTGTTTTTT.

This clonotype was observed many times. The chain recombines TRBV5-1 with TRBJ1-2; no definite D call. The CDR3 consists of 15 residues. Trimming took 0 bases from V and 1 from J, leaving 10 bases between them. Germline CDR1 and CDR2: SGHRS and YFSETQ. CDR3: CASSLEANGNYGYTF. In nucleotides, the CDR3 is TGCGCCAGCAGCTTGGAAGCGAACGGTAACTATGGCTACACCTTC. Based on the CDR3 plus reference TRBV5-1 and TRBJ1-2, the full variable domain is KAGVTQTPRYLIKTRGQQVTLSCSPISGHRSVSWYQQTPGQGLQFLFEYFSETQRNKGNFPGRFSGRQFSNSRSEMNVSTLELGDSALYLCASSLEANGNYGYTFGSGTRLTVV.

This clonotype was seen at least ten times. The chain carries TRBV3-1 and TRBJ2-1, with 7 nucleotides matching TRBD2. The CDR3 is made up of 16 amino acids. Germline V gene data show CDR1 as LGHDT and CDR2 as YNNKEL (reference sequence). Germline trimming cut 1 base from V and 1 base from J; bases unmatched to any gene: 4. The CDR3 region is CASSQVIGGSYNEQFF. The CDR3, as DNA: TGTGCCAGCAGCCAAGTTATCGGGGGGTCCTACAATGAGCAGTTCTTC.

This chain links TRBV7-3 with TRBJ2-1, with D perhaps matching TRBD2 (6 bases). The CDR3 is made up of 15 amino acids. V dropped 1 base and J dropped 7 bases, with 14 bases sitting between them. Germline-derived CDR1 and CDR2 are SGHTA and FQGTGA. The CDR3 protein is CASSLRDSVRNEQFF. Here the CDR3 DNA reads TGTGCCAGCAGCTTAAGGGACTCCGTTCGGAATGAGCAGTTCTTC.

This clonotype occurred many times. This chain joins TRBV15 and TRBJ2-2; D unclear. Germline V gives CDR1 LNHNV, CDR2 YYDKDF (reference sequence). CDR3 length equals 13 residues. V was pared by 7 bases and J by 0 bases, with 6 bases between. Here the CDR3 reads CATNWANTGELFF. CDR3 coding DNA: TGTGCCACCAATTGGGCGAACACCGGGGAGCTGTTTTTT. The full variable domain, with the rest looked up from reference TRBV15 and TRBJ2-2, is DAMVIQNPRYQVTQFGKPVTLSCSQTLNHNVMYWYQQKSSQAPKLLFHYYDKDFNNEADTPDNFQSRRPNTSFCFLDIRSPGLGDTAMYLCATNWANTGELFFGEGSRLTVL.

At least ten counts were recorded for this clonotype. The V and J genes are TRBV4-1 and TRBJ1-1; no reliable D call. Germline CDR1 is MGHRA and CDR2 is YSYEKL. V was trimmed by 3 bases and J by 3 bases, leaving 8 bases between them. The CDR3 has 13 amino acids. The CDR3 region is CASSHLSYTEAFF. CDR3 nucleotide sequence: TGCGCCAGCAGCCATCTATCGTACACTGAAGCTTTCTTT.

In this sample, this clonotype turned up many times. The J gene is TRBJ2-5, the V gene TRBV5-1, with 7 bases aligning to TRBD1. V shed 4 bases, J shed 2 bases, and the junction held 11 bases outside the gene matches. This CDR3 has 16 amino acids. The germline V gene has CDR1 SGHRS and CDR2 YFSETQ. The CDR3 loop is CASSPAAQGQQETQYF. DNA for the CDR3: TGCGCCAGCAGCCCCGCCGCCCAGGGACAGCAAGAGACCCAGTACTTC.

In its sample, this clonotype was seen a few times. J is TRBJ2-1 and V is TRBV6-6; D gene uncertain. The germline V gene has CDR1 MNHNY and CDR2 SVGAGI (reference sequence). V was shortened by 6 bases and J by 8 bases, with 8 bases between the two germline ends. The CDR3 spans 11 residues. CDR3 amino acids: CASSSKDEQFF. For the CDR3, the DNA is TGTGCCAGCAGCTCCAAAGATGAGCAGTTCTTC.

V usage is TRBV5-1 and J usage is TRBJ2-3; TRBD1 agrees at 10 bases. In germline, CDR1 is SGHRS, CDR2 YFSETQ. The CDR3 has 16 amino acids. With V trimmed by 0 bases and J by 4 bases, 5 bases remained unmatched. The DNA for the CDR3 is TGCGCCAGCAGCTTGGAAGGGACAGGGGAGGCAGATACGCAGTATTTT. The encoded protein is CASSLEGTGEADTQYF.

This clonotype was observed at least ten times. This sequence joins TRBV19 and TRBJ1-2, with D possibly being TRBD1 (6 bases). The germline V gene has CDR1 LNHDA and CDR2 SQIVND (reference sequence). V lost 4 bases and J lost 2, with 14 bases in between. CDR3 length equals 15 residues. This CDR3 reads CASSTSRQGNYGYTF. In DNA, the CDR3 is TGTGCCAGTAGTACTTCGCGGCAGGGGAACTATGGCTACACCTTC. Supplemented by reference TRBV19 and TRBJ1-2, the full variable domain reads DGGITQSPKYLFRKEGQNVTLSCEQNLNHDAMYWYRQDPGQGLRLIYYSQIVNDFQKGDIAEGYSVSREKKESFPLTVTSAQKNPTAFYLCASSTSRQGNYGYTFGSGTRLTVV.

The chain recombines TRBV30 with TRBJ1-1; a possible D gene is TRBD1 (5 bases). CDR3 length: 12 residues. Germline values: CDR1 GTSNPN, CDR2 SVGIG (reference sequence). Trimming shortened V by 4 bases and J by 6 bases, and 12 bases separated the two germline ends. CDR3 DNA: TGTGCCTGGAAAAGGGGATTGTCTGAAGCTTTCTTT. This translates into CAWKRGLSEAFF. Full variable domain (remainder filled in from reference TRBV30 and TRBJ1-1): SQTIHQWPATLVQPVGSPLSLECTVEGTSNPNLYWYRQAAGRGLQLLFYSVGIGQISSEVPQNLSASRPQDRQFILSSKKLLLSDSGFYLCAWKRGLSEAFFGQGTRLTVV.

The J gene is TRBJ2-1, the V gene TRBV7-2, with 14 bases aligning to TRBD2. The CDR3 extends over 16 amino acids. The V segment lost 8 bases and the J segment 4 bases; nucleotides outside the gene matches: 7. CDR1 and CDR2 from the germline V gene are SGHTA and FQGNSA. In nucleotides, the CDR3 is TGTGCCAGCCCGGGACTAGCGGGGGCCGCTTACAATGAGCAGTTCTTC. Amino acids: CASPGLAGAAYNEQFF.

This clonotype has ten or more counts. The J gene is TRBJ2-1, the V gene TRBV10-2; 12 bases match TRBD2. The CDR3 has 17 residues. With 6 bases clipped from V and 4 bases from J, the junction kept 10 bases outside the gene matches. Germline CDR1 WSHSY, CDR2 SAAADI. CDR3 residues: CASRPTSGGPRYNEQFF. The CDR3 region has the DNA TGCGCCAGCAGACCCACTAGCGGGGGGCCCCGATACAATGAGCAGTTCTTC.